This T cell receptor (beta chain) was captured by sequencing in a study of cytomegalovirus exposure and HLA in healthy donors. Study-wide results and caveats: Cytomegalovirus-associated TCR beta chains were listed, numbering over 150. Presence/absence results assume similar sequencing depth per donor, which may not hold. In a later analysis, several top co-occurrence clusters appeared linked to parvovirus B19, influenza, CMV and Epstein-Barr virus.

CDR3 size: 14 residues. Germline CDR1 SGHNT, CDR2 YYREEE (reference sequence). V lost 4 bases and J 1 base, leaving 8 bases between the germline ends. This clone was observed once. The antigen remains undetermined. Primers for the PCR totalled 60 Vbeta and 13 Jbeta. TCRdb's table, derived via immunoSEQ multiplex PCR, lists solely in-frame clones and lacks some. There are under 150,000 clones in the sample; around 10% occur only once, and less than 2% lies in the top ten. The sequence derives from a male donor in good health and CMV-seronegative. V gene TRBV5-4 combines with J gene TRBJ1-4, with D hard to call. Input material: PBMCs. The CDR3 DNA reads as TGTGCCAGCAGCCGAGATGAAACTAATGAAAAACTGTTTTTT. It encodes CASSRDETNEKLFF.